These 22 T cell receptor beta chains came from one sample sequenced in a study of blood T cells in healthy people across ages. The authors ran a second PCR of about 6 to 11 cycles using a sample-barcoded 5' primer and a J-beta primer mix. TCRdb analysed the 5' RACE reads with MiXCR anew, one entry per CDR3 protein. There are hundreds of thousands of distinct CDR3 sequences in the sample; around 43% occur only once, and about 30% lies in the top ten. The sample consisted of blood. All receptors derive from a man older than 75 in good health.

The chain is built from TRBV30 and TRBJ1-1, with a possible D match to TRBD1 (6 bases). CDR1 is GTSNPN and CDR2 is SVGIG in the germline V gene (reference sequence). V was clipped by 5 bases and J by 2 bases, with 18 bases between them. This CDR3 has 15 amino acids. CDR3 nucleotide sequence: TGTGCCTGGGAGGGGAATTGGGACACCAACACTGAAGCTTTCTTT. Its translation is CAWEGNWDTNTEAFF. The variable domain in full, completed from reference TRBV30 and TRBJ1-1, reads SQTIHQWPATLVQPVGSPLSLECTVEGTSNPNLYWYRQAAGRGLQLLFYSVGIGQISSEVPQNLSASRPQDRQFILSSKKLLLSDSGFYLCAWEGNWDTNTEAFFGQGTRLTVV.

The chain recombines TRBV3-1 with TRBJ1-4; no clear D gene. CDR3 length: 14 residues. Germline V gives CDR1 LGHDT, CDR2 YNNKEL (reference sequence). The ends were cut back, 4 bases at V and 7 bases at J, with 13 bases in the middle. CDR3 nucleotide sequence: TGTGCCAGCAGCCCAGAGGGAGGGAGTGAAAAACTGTTTTTT. It yields the protein CASSPEGGSEKLFF.

This clonotype was picked up a small number of times. At one of its ends the junction is not consistent with the germline gene, which may arise from a read error. The V and J genes are TRBV7-2 and TRBJ2-7, with D tentatively TRBD1 (5 bases). Germline values: CDR1 SGHTA, CDR2 FQGNSA. The length of the CDR3 is 15 residues. The CDR3 bases are TGTGCTAGCAGTCCTCAGGGCCGAGGTGGTATGGTGCAGTACTTC. Its protein is CASSPQGRGGMVQYF.

Details on this clonotype: This may stem from a read error, because a much larger clone lies one nucleotide away. The chain carries TRBV2 and TRBJ2-4; D unresolved. The J call is in doubt because the DNA end fits TRBJ2-5 better. Per germline, CDR1 SNHLY and CDR2 FYNNEI. CDR3 length: 11 residues. CDR3 amino acids: CASSVIETQYF. CDR3 in DNA: TGTGCCAGCAGTGTTATCGAGACCCAGTACTTC.

The V and J genes are TRBV5-6 and TRBJ2-3; D possibly matches TRBD1 or TRBD2 (5 bases each). Germline V CDR1 and CDR2: SGHDT, YYEEEE. Trimming took 0 bases from V and 2 from J, leaving 13 bases between them. CDR3 length equals 16 residues. The CDR3 spells CASSLVGEGYTDTQYF. For the CDR3, the DNA is TGTGCCAGCAGCTTGGTCGGAGAGGGGTACACAGATACGCAGTATTTT.

The CDR3 loop is CASSSPGGQGASEQYF. The CDR3 bases are TGCGCCAGCAGTTCCCCGGGGGGACAGGGGGCATCCGAGCAGTACTTC. J is TRBJ2-7 and V is TRBV5-1; TRBD1 matches 12 bases. J gave up 6 bases and V 5 bases, and 12 bases lay outside the gene matches. Germline CDR1 is SGHRS and CDR2 is YFSETQ. This CDR3 has 16 residues. Filled out from reference TRBV5-1 and TRBJ2-7, the complete variable domain reads KAGVTQTPRYLIKTRGQQVTLSCSPISGHRSVSWYQQTPGQGLQFLFEYFSETQRNKGNFPGRFSGRQFSNSRSEMNVSTLELGDSALYLCASSSPGGQGASEQYFGPGTRLTVT.

The V gene is TRBV6-2 or TRBV6-3, the J gene TRBJ2-4; D is possibly TRBD1 or TRBD2 (5 bases each). From germline, CDR1 is MNHEY and CDR2 SVGEGT. V was trimmed by 6 bases and J by 6 bases, leaving 15 bases between them. This CDR3 spans 14 amino acids. In DNA, the CDR3 is TGTGCCAGCAGCCCTGTCGGGGCCCCAAACATTCAGTACTTC. Protein product: CASSPVGAPNIQYF.

CDR3 in DNA: TGTGCCAGCAGCAGAGACAGAAAGGACGGGTCAGGGCAGTTCTTC. Translating it yields CASSRDRKDGSGQFF. The chain couples TRBV21-1 to TRBJ2-1; the table assigns TRBD1, which was not confirmed against the DNA. TRBV21-1 is labeled a pseudogene. The CDR3 extends over 15 amino acids.

The rearrangement links TRBV7-2 to TRBJ2-5; D is tentatively TRBD1 or TRBD2 (5 bases each). The CDR3 is made up of 14 amino acids. With 4 bases removed from V and 11 bases from J, the gap between germline ends came to 20 bases. The germline V gene has CDR1 SGHTA and CDR2 FQGNSA. The CDR3 coding sequence is TGTGCCAGCAGCTCGGGACGCTCTAACAATGAGCAGTACTTC. Amino acids: CASSSGRSNNEQYF.

CDR3 protein: CASSLDRTNEKLFF. CDR3 bases: TGTGCCAGCAGCTTAGACAGGACAAATGAAAAACTGTTTTTT. The chain couples TRBV7-2 to TRBJ1-4; a possible D gene is TRBD1 (5 bases). V lost 1 base, J lost 5 bases, and 8 bases lay in between. CDR3 length equals 14 residues. The germline V gene encodes CDR1 SGHTA and CDR2 FQGNSA.

The rearrangement links TRBV12-3 or TRBV12-4 to TRBJ2-5, with TRBD1 identical over 10 bases. The CDR3 covers 16 residues. The junction had 9 bases not matched to a gene; V was cut back by 6 bases and J by 2 bases. The CDR3 loop reads CASSRHGTGEQETQYF. Written as DNA, the CDR3 is TGTGCCAGCAGCCGGCACGGGACAGGGGAACAAGAGACCCAGTACTTC.

The genes are TRBV20-1 and TRBJ2-4; 9 bases fit TRBD2. Gene TRBJ2-7 matches the end of the DNA better, so the J call may be wrong. The CDR3 consists of 14 residues. CDR1 is DFQATT, CDR2 SNEGSKA, per germline (reference sequence). The CDR3 DNA follows: TGCAGTGCTTCCGTCGGCGGGGGGGCCTACGAGCAGTACTTC. Its translation: CSASVGGGAYEQYF.

This chain uses TRBV3-1 with TRBJ2-5; 11 nucleotides agree with TRBD2. J gave up 11 bases and V 3 bases, and 8 bases lay outside the gene matches. CDR1 is LGHDT, CDR2 YNNKEL, per germline (reference sequence). The CDR3 sequence is 14 residues long. This CDR3 is CASSHSGGAFGQYF. The DNA for the CDR3 is TGTGCCAGCAGCCATAGCGGGGGGGCCTTTGGGCAGTACTTC.

The chain is built from TRBV6-2 or TRBV6-3 and TRBJ2-4, with a possible D match to TRBD2 (6 bases). Matching the DNA end better, TRBJ2-7 makes the J call doubtful. The CDR3 loop spans 15 amino acids. Germline CDR1 reads MNHEY; CDR2 reads SVGEGT. CDR3 protein: CASSPIASAKSEQYF. The DNA of the CDR3 is TGTGCCAGCAGCCCCATCGCTAGCGCAAAAAGCGAGCAGTACTTC.

Comment on this clonotype: One junction end does not reproduce the germline sequence, and a read error may be involved. V usage is TRBV12-3 or TRBV12-4 and J usage is TRBJ2-4, with 9 nucleotides matching TRBD2. The J call may be faulty, since TRBJ2-5 better matches the DNA end. This CDR3 region has 15 residues. CDR3 sequence (DNA): TGTGCCAACAGTTGGCAAGCGGGGGGCCAAGAGACCCAGTACTTC. Translation: CANSWQAGGQETQYF.

The V call is TRBV7-2, the J call TRBJ2-7; TRBD1 is a possible D gene (5 bases). The tail of the sequence fits TRBJ2-5 better, so the J call may be wrong. This CDR3 has 15 residues. Germline V gene data show CDR1 as SGHTA and CDR2 as FQGNSA. The chain's CDR3 is CASSLGQGRYRTQYF. CDR3 sequence (DNA): TGTGCCAGCAGCTTAGGTCAGGGCAGGTACAGGACCCAGTACTTC.

In regard to this clonotype: One junction end does not reproduce the germline sequence, and a read error may be involved. V gene TRBV4-3 combines with J gene TRBJ2-3; D perhaps matches TRBD1 (6 bases). The CDR3 totals 16 residues. The germline V gene encodes CDR1 LGHNA and CDR2 YSLEER. The CDR3 protein is CASSDHGTPSTDTRYF. The CDR3 DNA reads TGCGCCAGCAGCGATCACGGGACACCTAGCACAGATACGCGGTATTTT.

Only a few counts were recorded for this clonotype. The chain is built from TRBV4-2 and TRBJ1-2; TRBD1 is a possible D gene (6 bases). Trimming pared 0 bases from V and 2 bases from J, leaving 10 bases between. Germline V lookup: CDR1 LGHNA, CDR2 YNFKEQ. There are 15 residues in the CDR3. The CDR3 spells CASSQDRTVNYGYTF. CDR3 nucleotide sequence: TGTGCCAGCAGCCAAGATAGGACAGTCAACTATGGCTACACCTTC.

This clonotype has just a few counts. The chain employs TRBV20-1 and TRBJ2-1, with TRBD2 as a possible D gene (5 bases). V was cut by 5 bases and J by 9 bases, with 20 bases left in between. The CDR3 is 14 amino acids. CDR1 is DFQATT, CDR2 SNEGSKA, per germline (reference sequence). The CDR3: CSAARTLGFTEQFF. The DNA of the CDR3 is TGCAGTGCTGCCCGGACTCTGGGGTTTACTGAGCAGTTCTTC.

This clonotype was picked up one time. This chain connects TRBV27 to TRBJ1-5, with 10 bases that match TRBD1. CDR1 is MNHEY and CDR2 is SMNVEV in the germline V gene (reference sequence). V was pared by 10 bases and J by 6 bases, with 6 bases of the junction left unmatched. This CDR3 is built from 13 residues. Here the CDR3 DNA reads TGTGCCACTTCCGGGACAGGGGTTCAGCCCCAGCATTTT. Its protein is CATSGTGVQPQHF.

This clonotype was observed a handful of times. A much larger clone is a single base away; this may be a read error. J is TRBJ2-1 and V is TRBV7-9, with D hard to call. The CDR3 has 14 residues. The ends were cut back, 5 bases at V and 5 bases at J, with 13 bases in the middle. CDR1 and CDR2 from the germline V gene are SEHNR and FQNEAQ (reference sequence). The CDR3 bases are TGTGCCAGCAGCGGGATAGGAATCCACAATGAGCAGTTCTTC. Amino acids: CASSGIGIHNEQFF.

V usage is TRBV20-1 and J usage is TRBJ1-4; 7 bases match TRBD1. The CDR3 runs 14 residues. V lost 6 bases and J lost 2; bases outside the gene matches: 6. Looked up from germline, CDR1 is DFQATT and CDR2 is SNEGSKA (reference sequence). The CDR3 reads CSADLQGTNEKLFF. For the CDR3, the DNA is TGCAGTGCAGATTTACAGGGGACTAATGAAAAACTGTTTTTT.